This TCR beta chain is from a study of blood T cells in healthy people across ages. The sample holds a few counts of this clonotype. Then a second PCR, running roughly 7 to 12 cycles, was carried out with a sample-barcoded 5' primer and a J-beta primer mix. One entry per CDR3 protein results from TCRdb running MiXCR on the 5' RACE reads. Among 700,000 or so distinct CDR3 sequences, 35% to 50% were seen once, and the ten largest hold around 30%. The sample comprised blood. This TCR came from an elderly man in good health.

CDR3 bases: TGTGCCACCAGTGCGTTCGAGGGTGTGAGCTCCTACAATGAGCAGTTCTTC. It yields the protein CATSAFEGVSSYNEQFF. The chain uses TRBV24-1 and TRBJ2-1; weak D call: TRBD2 (5 bases). V was shortened by 5 bases and J by 0 bases, with 16 bases between the two germline ends. Germline assignment: CDR1 KGHDR and CDR2 SFDVKD. This CDR3 is built from 17 residues.